Listed here is a single TCR beta chain. Its antigen is undetermined. Data came from immunoSEQ multiplex PCR; TCRdb stores just in-frame clones and leaves some out. The sample has about 30,000 clones, about 96% seen once. CDR1 is SGHDT and CDR2 is YYEEEE in the germline V gene. This CDR3 is 14 amino acids long. Trimming took 5 bases from V and 7 from J; bases not matched to a gene: 5. The entry originates in a study of regulatory and conventional T cells in RAG deficiency. Blood CD4+ CD25-low CD127-high conventional T cells supplied the genomic DNA template. Study results and limitations: These Omenn syndrome Treg sorts may hold peripherally activated cells instead. Shorter CDR3s in all patient subsets; >85% Treg-Tconv overlap in Omenn.

The same sample was also used in a study of regulatory T cells. As that study records: The primer mix had 52 TRBV and 13 TRBJ primers.

The chain couples TRBV5-6 to TRBJ1-6; 8 nucleotides line up with TRBD1. The clonotype was recovered from a human donor in good health. Source material: CD25- CD4+ T cells sorted from blood. The CDR3 loop reads CASRTTGGNSPLHF. CDR3 bases: TGTGCCAGCAGGACTACAGGGGGGAATTCACCCCTCCACTTT.